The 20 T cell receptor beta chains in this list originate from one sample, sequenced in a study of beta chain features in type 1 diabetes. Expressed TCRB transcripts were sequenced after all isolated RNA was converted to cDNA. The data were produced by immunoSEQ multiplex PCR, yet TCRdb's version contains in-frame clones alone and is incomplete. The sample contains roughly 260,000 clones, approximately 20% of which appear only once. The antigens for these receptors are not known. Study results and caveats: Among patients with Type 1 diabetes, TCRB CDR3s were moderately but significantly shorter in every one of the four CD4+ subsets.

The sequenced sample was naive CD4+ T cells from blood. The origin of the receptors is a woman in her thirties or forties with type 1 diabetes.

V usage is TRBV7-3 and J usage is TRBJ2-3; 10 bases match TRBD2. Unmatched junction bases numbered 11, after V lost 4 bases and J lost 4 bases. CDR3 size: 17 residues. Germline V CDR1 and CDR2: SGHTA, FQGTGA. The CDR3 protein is CASSSRLAGEMADTQYF. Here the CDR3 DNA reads TGTGCCAGCAGCTCGCGCCTAGCGGGAGAGATGGCAGATACGCAGTATTTT.

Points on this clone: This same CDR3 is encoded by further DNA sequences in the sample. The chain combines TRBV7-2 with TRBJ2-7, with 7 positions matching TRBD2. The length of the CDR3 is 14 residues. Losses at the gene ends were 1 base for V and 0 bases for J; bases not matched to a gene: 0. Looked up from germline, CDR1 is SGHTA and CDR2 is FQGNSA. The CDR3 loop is CASSLGGGSYEQYF. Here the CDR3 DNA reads TGTGCCAGCAGCTTAGGGGGGGGCTCCTACGAGCAGTACTTC.

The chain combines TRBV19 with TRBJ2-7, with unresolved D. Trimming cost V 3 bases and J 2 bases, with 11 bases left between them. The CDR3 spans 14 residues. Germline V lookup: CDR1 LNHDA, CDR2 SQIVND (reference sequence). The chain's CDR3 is CASSIRLSPYEQYF. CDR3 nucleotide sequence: TGTGCCAGTAGTATTCGCCTAAGCCCCTACGAGCAGTACTTC.

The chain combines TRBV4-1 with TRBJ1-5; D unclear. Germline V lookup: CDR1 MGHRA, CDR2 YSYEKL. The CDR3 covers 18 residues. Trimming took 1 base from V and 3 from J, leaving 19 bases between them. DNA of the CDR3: TGCGCCAGCAGCCAAGGCCTAGGATCGGGAGCGCTCAATCAGCCCCAGCATTTT. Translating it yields CASSQGLGSGALNQPQHF.

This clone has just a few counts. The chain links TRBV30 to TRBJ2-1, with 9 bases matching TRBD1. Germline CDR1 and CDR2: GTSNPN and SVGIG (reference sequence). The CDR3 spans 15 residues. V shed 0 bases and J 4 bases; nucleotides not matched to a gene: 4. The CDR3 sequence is CAWSVRGQGYNEQFF. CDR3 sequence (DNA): TGTGCCTGGAGTGTACGCGGACAGGGGTACAATGAGCAGTTCTTC.

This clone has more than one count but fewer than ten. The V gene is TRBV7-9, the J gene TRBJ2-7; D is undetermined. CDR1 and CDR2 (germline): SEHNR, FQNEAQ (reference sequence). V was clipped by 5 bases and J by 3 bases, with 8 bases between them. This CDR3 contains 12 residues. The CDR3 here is CASSAGSYEQYF. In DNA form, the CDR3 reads TGTGCCAGCAGCGCAGGTAGCTACGAGCAGTACTTC.

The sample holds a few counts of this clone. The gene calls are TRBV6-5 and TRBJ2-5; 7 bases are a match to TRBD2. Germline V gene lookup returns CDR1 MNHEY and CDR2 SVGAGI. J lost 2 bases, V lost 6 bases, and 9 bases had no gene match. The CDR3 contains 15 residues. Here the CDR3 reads CASRHMRGTQETQYF. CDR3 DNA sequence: TGTGCCAGCAGACACATGCGGGGGACTCAAGAGACCCAGTACTTC.

CDR3 DNA sequence: TGTGCCAGCAGCTCTCCTGGAGGGCAGCCCCAGCATTTT. This encodes CASSSPGGQPQHF. J is TRBJ1-5 and V is TRBV7-2; D unresolved. This CDR3 contains 13 residues. Trimming stripped 4 bases from V and 7 bases from J, with 11 bases between. The germline CDR1 and CDR2 sequences are SGHTA and FQGNSA.

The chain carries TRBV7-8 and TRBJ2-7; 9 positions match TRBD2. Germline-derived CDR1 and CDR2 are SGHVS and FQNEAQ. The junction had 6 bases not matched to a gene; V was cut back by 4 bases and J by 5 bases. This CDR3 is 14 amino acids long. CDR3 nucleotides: TGTGCCAGCAGCTGGAGCGGGAGGTACCACGAGCAGTACTTC. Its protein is CASSWSGRYHEQYF.

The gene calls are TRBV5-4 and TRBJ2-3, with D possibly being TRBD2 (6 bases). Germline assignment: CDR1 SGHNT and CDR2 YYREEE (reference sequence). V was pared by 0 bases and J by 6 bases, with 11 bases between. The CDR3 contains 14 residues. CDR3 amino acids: CASSLAGVADTQYF. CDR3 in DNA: TGTGCCAGCAGCTTGGCGGGGGTAGCTGATACGCAGTATTTT.

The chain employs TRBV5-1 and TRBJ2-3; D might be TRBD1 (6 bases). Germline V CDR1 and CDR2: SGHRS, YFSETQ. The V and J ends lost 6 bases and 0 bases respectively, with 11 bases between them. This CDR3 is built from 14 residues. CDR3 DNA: TGCGCCAGCACCCCGGGACAAAGCACAGATACGCAGTATTTT. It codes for CASTPGQSTDTQYF.

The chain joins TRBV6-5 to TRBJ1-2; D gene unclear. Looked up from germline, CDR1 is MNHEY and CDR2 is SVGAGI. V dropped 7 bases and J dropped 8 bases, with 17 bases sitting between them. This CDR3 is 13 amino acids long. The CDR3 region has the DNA TGTGCCAGCACCAAAGCACAGTCTCGGGGCTACACCTTC. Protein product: CASTKAQSRGYTF.

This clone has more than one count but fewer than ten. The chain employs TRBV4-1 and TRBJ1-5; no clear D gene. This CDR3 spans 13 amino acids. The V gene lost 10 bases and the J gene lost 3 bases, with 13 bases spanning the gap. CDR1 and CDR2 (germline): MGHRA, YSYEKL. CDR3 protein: CATQTEFNQPQHF. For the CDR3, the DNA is TGCGCCACTCAAACTGAATTCAATCAGCCCCAGCATTTT.

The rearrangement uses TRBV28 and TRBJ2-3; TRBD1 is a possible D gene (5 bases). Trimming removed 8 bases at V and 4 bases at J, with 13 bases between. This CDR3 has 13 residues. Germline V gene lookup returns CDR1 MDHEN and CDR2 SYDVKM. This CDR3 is CASYGALADTQYF. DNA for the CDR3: TGTGCCAGCTATGGGGCTCTCGCAGATACGCAGTATTTT.

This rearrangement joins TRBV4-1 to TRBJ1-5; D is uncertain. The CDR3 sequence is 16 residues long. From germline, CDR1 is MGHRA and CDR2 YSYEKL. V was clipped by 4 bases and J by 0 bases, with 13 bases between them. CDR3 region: CASSLSFVYSNQPQHF. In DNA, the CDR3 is TGCGCCAGCAGCCTCTCCTTTGTTTATAGCAATCAGCCCCAGCATTTT.

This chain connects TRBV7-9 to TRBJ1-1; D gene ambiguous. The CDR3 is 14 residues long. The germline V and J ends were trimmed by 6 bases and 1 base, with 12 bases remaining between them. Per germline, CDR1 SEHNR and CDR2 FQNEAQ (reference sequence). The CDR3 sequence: CASSLEVENTEAFF. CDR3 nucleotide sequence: TGTGCCAGCAGTCTAGAGGTTGAGAACACTGAAGCTTTCTTT.

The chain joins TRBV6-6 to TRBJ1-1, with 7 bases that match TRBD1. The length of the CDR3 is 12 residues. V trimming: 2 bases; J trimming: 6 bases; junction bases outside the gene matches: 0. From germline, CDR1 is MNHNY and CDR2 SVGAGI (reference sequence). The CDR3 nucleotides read TGTGCCAGCAGTTACGGGACAGCTGAAGCTTTCTTT. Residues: CASSYGTAEAFF.

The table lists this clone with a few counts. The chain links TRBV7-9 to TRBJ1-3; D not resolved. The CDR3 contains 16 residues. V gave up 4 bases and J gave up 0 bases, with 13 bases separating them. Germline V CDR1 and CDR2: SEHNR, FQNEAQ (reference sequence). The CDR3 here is CASSSLQVYSGNTIYF. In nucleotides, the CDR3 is TGTGCCAGCAGCTCCCTTCAGGTCTACTCTGGAAACACCATATATTTT. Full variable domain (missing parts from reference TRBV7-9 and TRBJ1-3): DTGVSQNPRHKITKRGQNVTFRCDPISEHNRLYWYRQTLGQGPEFLTYFQNEAQLEKSRLLSDRFSAERPKGSFSTLEIQRTEQGDSAMYLCASSSLQVYSGNTIYFGEGSWLTVV.

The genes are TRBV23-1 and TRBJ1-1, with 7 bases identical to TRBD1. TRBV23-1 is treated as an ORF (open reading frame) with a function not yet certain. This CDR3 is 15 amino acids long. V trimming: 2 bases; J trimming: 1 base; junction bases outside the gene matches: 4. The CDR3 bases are TGCGCCAGCAGTCAAGAGGACAGGAAGAACACTGAAGCTTTCTTT. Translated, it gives CASSQEDRKNTEAFF.

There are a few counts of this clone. Written as DNA, the CDR3 is TGTGCCAGCAGTTTACAGGGGGCGGGCTACACCTTC. It specifies CASSLQGAGYTF. The chain uses TRBV28 and TRBJ1-2, with TRBD1 identical over 8 bases. V was pared by 2 bases and J by 8 bases, with 1 base of the junction left unmatched. The CDR3 is made up of 12 amino acids. The germline gives CDR1 MDHEN, CDR2 SYDVKM.